A single sample gave rise to the 10 T cell receptor beta chains below, sequenced in a study of CD8 T cells in Susac syndrome. Reverse transcription used about 0.45 to 1 ug RNA and random hexamers. TCRdb used MiXCR to reprocess the immunoSEQ multiplex PCR reads, holding one entry per CDR3 protein. The table records about 69,000 distinct CDR3 sequences, about 95% of them present only once. The sample comprised CD8+ T cells from PBMCs. All receptors derive from a human donor in good health.

The chain has TRBV12-3 or TRBV12-4 and TRBJ2-7; 12 positions agree with TRBD1. The CDR3 length is 15 residues. V was pared by 5 bases and J by 3 bases, with 5 bases of the junction left unmatched. CDR3 in DNA: TGTGCCAGCAGTCCCGGGACAGGGGGCTTCTACGAGCAGTACGTC. Residues: CASSPGTGGFYEQYV.

Only one count was recorded for this clonotype. The genes are TRBV10-3 and TRBJ1-2; D may be TRBD1 (5 bases). The CDR3 loop spans 14 amino acids. V gave up 6 bases and J gave up 6 bases, with 17 bases separating them. Germline V lookup: CDR1 ENHRY, CDR2 SYGVKD. The CDR3 loop is CAIRLPGEPNGYTF. Here the CDR3 DNA reads TGTGCCATCAGACTGCCGGGGGAGCCGAATGGCTACACCTTC.

This CDR3 is CASSTGGNQPQHF. The CDR3 DNA follows: TGTGCCAGCAGCACAGGGGGGAATCAGCCCCAGCATTTT. V gene TRBV12-3 or TRBV12-4 combines with J gene TRBJ1-5; 8 bases line up with TRBD1. J gave up 4 bases and V 6 bases, and 2 bases lay outside the gene matches. There are 13 residues in the CDR3.

The J gene is TRBJ2-1, the V gene TRBV4-1; D gene ambiguous. The V end lost 1 base, the J end lost 5 bases, and 12 bases lay between the germline ends. The length of the CDR3 is 15 residues. The germline V gene encodes CDR1 MGHRA and CDR2 YSYEKL. The CDR3 coding sequence is TGCGCCAGCAGCCAAGTTCCCGGCTACCACAATGAGCAGTTCTTC. Translating it yields CASSQVPGYHNEQFF.

For the CDR3, the DNA is TGTGCCACCAGTGATTGGACAGGTCAATCGCATTTT. This gives the protein CATSDWTGQSHF. The V and J genes are TRBV24-1 and TRBJ1-5; 7 nucleotides match TRBD1. This CDR3 comprises 12 residues. The germline CDR1 and CDR2 sequences are KGHDR and SFDVKD. V lost 2 bases, J lost 15 bases, and 6 bases stayed unmatched.

The rearrangement joins TRBV4-1 to TRBJ1-1; 8 bases are a match to TRBD1. Trimming at V came to 0 bases and at J to 1 base, leaving 7 bases not matched to a gene. The germline V gene has CDR1 MGHRA and CDR2 YSYEKL. There are 17 residues in the CDR3. The CDR3 DNA reads TGCGCCAGCAGCCAAGATCAATTCGACAGGGGGAACACTGAAGCTTTCTTT. Translating gives CASSQDQFDRGNTEAFF.

The chain links TRBV30 to TRBJ2-2; TRBD2 aligns across 9 bases. The CDR3 extends over 14 amino acids. The junction had 3 bases not matched to a gene; V was cut back by 6 bases and J by 1 base. Germline CDR1 and CDR2: GTSNPN and SVGIG (reference sequence). CDR3 DNA: TGTGCCTGCAGCGGGAGGATGAACACCGGGGAGCTGTTTTTT. It yields the protein CACSGRMNTGELFF.

J is TRBJ2-1 and V is TRBV3-1; the match to TRBD2 covers 10 bases. The germline V gene has CDR1 LGHDT and CDR2 YNNKEL (reference sequence). The CDR3 consists of 16 residues. V lost 1 base and J lost 5; bases outside the gene matches: 5. In nucleotides, the CDR3 is TGTGCCAGCAGCCAAGGGCAGCGGGGGGGACACAATGAGCAGTTCTTC. It yields the protein CASSQGQRGGHNEQFF.

V usage is TRBV5-6 and J usage is TRBJ2-6; the match to TRBD1 covers 9 bases. This CDR3 region has 18 residues. Germline-derived CDR1 and CDR2 are SGHDT and YYEEEE. V gave up 1 base and J gave up 2 bases; unmatched junction bases: 7. The CDR3 DNA follows: TGTGCCAGCAGCTTGAGGTACAGGGGGCGGGCTGGGGCCAACGTCCTGACTTTC. Amino acid sequence: CASSLRYRGRAGANVLTF.

The V gene is TRBV7-9, the J gene TRBJ2-3, with 9 positions matching TRBD2. CDR1 and CDR2 from the germline V gene are SEHNR and FQNEAQ (reference sequence). The CDR3 loop spans 14 amino acids. Unmatched junction bases numbered 8, after V lost 11 bases and J lost 2 bases. The CDR3 is CALRLAAATDTQYF. Written as DNA, the CDR3 is TGTGCCCTCCGACTAGCGGCTGCCACAGATACGCAGTATTTT.